This passage covers 4 T cell receptor beta chains from one sample sequenced in a study of T cells in Graves' hyperthyroidism and ophthalmopathy. The investigators amplified TCR beta CDR3 regions from RNA transcripts. During a first-round RT-PCR of the TCR CDR3, the HTBI primer set was used. A single record per CDR3 protein comes from TCRdb applying MiXCR to the multiplex PCR reads. This table has roughly 400,000 distinct CDR3 sequences, 11% to 15% appearing once. Source material: blood. The receptors stem from a man aged 50 or older with Graves' ophthalmopathy.

This clonotype occurred a few times. CDR3 protein: CSARDRIGNQPQHF. The CDR3, as DNA: TGCAGTGCTAGGGACAGGATCGGCAATCAGCCCCAGCATTTT. The rearrangement joins TRBV20-1 to TRBJ1-5; 7 nucleotides match TRBD1. V trimming: 3 bases; J trimming: 2 bases; junction bases outside the gene matches: 4. The germline V gene encodes CDR1 DFQATT and CDR2 SNEGSKA (reference sequence). This CDR3 region has 14 residues.

This clonotype was observed a handful of times. The chain is built from TRBV14 and TRBJ1-1; D unclear. This CDR3 has 14 amino acids. V was trimmed by 1 base and J by 1 base, leaving 7 bases between them. Germline V gene sequence: CDR1 SGHDN, CDR2 FVKESK. The CDR3 reads CASSQVIGNTEAFF. The CDR3 DNA is TGTGCCAGCAGCCAAGTAATTGGGAACACTGAAGCTTTCTTT. Supplemented by reference TRBV14 and TRBJ1-1, the full variable domain reads EAGVTQFPSHSVIEKGQTVTLRCDPISGHDNLYWYRRVMGKEIKFLLHFVKESKQDESGMPNNRFLAERTGGTYSTLKVQPAELEDSGVYFCASSQVIGNTEAFFGQGTRLTVV.

Ten or more counts support this clonotype. V usage is TRBV5-6 and J usage is TRBJ2-3, with TRBD2 matching over 8 bases. The germline V gene has CDR1 SGHDT and CDR2 YYEEEE. There are 16 residues in the CDR3. V trimming: 0 bases; J trimming: 5 bases; junction bases outside the gene matches: 8. CDR3 residues: CASSLVAGGWGDTQYF. In DNA, the CDR3 is TGTGCCAGCAGCTTGGTGGCGGGAGGTTGGGGAGATACGCAGTATTTT.

V is TRBV5-1 and J is TRBJ2-6, with 10 positions matching TRBD1. The CDR3 is made up of 18 amino acids. Germline-derived CDR1 and CDR2 are SGHRS and YFSETQ. Trimming at V came to 3 bases and at J to 4 bases, leaving 10 bases not matched to a gene. The CDR3 protein is CASSSPGQGNSGANVLTF. In DNA, the CDR3 is TGCGCCAGCAGCTCGCCGGGACAGGGGAACTCCGGGGCCAACGTCCTGACTTTC. The full variable domain, rest sourced from reference TRBV5-1 and TRBJ2-6, is KAGVTQTPRYLIKTRGQQVTLSCSPISGHRSVSWYQQTPGQGLQFLFEYFSETQRNKGNFPGRFSGRQFSNSRSEMNVSTLELGDSALYLCASSSPGQGNSGANVLTFGAGSRLTVL.